This entry features one TCR beta chain sequence. The antigen remains unidentified. The CDR3 runs to 13 residues. Germline lookup yields CDR1 SNHLY and CDR2 FYNNEI. With 10 bases clipped from V and 8 bases from J, the junction kept 8 bases outside the gene matches. The iRepertoire nested amplicon-rescue multiplex PCR amplified TCR alpha and beta CDR3s from RNA. Tissue mRNA or PBMC total RNA, roughly 100-400 ng, went into one-step reverse transcription and amplification. TCRdb ran MiXCR on the multiplex PCR reads and lists one entry per CDR3 protein. The sample gives roughly 100,000 distinct CDR3 sequences, 29% of which show up once; around 40% is in the top ten. This record comes from a study of glioma-infiltrating T cells. Study conclusions and caveats: Tissue-blood divergence was below expectation in non-neoplastic patients, above in gliomas. CDR3 overlap between tissue and blood was very small.

This clonotype was obtained from a human donor with low-grade glioma or glioblastoma, undergoing nonglioma brain surgery, or in good health (not recorded which). Material: glioma tissue, nonneoplastic brain tissue, or PBMCs (not recorded which). The chain couples TRBV2 to TRBJ1-4; 9 bases fit TRBD1. The CDR3 is CAIADRGGEKLFF. Written as DNA, the CDR3 is TGTGCCATCGCGGACAGGGGCGGCGAAAAACTGTTTTTT.